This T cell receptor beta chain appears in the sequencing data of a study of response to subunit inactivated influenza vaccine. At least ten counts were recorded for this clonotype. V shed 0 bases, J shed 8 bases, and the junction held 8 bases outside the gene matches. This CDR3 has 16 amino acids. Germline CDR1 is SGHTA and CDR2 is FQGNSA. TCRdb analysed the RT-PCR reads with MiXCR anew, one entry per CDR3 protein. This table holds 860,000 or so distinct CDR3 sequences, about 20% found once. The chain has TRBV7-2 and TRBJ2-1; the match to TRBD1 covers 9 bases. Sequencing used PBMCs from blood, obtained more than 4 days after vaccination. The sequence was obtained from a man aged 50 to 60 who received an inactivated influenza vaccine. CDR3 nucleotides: TGTGCCAGCAGCTTAGCGCAGGGACAGGGCCCCCATGAGCAGTTCTTC. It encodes CASSLAQGQGPHEQFF.